Included here is one TCR beta chain sequence, with context. This clone was observed a single time. Its antigen specificity is not known. No base quality information exists; no much larger clone differs at one position. The CDR3 goes from the cysteine to the phenylalanine over 13 residues. Only CDR3 DNA remains: 39 bases, in frame from the first base. Trimming removed 5 bases from V and 7 bases from J; the gene matches leave 6 bases unexplained. CDR1 and CDR2 (MNHEY, SVGAGI) derive from the germline V gene. TCRbeta CDR3 regions were profiled with the immunoSEQ Assay using bias-controlled multiplex PCR amplification of genomic DNA. The original pipeline was this. To quantify the absolute abundance of each unique TCRbeta CDR3 region, the sequences were collapsed and filtered. Differential abundance was assessed using a binomial (Fisher-equivalent) model and a beta-binomial model in which time-dependent variance fitted from healthy donors was added. Clones with fewer than 5 combined templates were excluded, and clones with Benjamini-Hochberg FDR below 0.01 were called differentially abundant. In the beta-binomial model, variance was expressed as a function of the total template count across the two samples, in the form v = (b*log(k)+a)^2. The source is immuneACCESS, and TCRdb retained only in-frame sequences with V and J called. Part of the clones is not carried over; for the studies checked, unresolved V genes explain less than half of this, and the remainder is unexplained. Clone size and V and J calls were adopted from that table, with D and trimming inferred from the DNA. Counted in this sample were fewer than 110,000 clones; approximately 88% of them appeared once. The ten largest clones add up to 17% of the sample.

No immune events, such as infections, were documented for the healthy donors during the collection period. Blood repertoires from healthy donors were used as a training cohort for calibrating time-dependent variance in a beta-binomial model of differential abundance of T-cell clones. The training cohort included approximately ten healthy donors, of whom 3 were female and 7 were male. An age range of roughly 29 to 64 years, with an average of 43 years, was recorded for the donors. Obtained from a commercial supplier, whole blood was collected from each healthy donor at three time points set around 2 weeks apart. For immunosequencing, genomic DNA was extracted from unsorted whole blood. This sample was included in a study of identifying expanded T cells in peripheral blood (dated by TCRdb to the late 2010s). Concerning the study at large: Technical replicates were generated by sequencing separate aliquots of the same genomic DNA pool, and four replicates were compared pairwise.

Study-level results and caveats: Approximately 1.2 differentially abundant clones were flagged by the binomial model between technical replicates, whereas about 16 and 19 were flagged over approximately two weeks and four weeks, respectively. The authors expected that over much longer intervals, such as months to years, biological variance in healthy repertoires might increase even further. For all healthy donors, the variance in clone template counts between roughly 2-week samples rose significantly as total template count increased. Both the number of clones called differentially abundant and the false-positive rate were significantly reduced by the beta-binomial model across all healthy-donor time intervals.

Input material: blood. The chain is made from TRBV6-5 and TRBJ1-2, and 8 bases in between align with TRBD1. The receptor was derived from a person aged 18 to 75 in good health. The CDR3 loop reads CASSADRGLGYTF. The DNA is as follows: TGTGCCAGCAGTGCAGACAGGGGTCTTGGCTACACCTTC.